This T cell receptor beta chain was identified during a study of shared clonotypes between healthy human individuals. Sequencing used immunoSEQ multiplex PCR; TCRdb keeps in-frame clones, though not all of them. In the table there are 2 million to 3 million clones, 93% of which are singletons. Everyone who donated was a Caucasian adult who lived in Nashville, Tennessee. A word on this clone: Other DNA sequences in the sample encode the same CDR3.

Per the germline V gene, CDR1 is GTSNPN and CDR2 is SVGIG (reference sequence). Trimming shortened V by 0 bases and J by 4 bases, and 13 bases separated the two germline ends. CDR3 length: 14 residues. Sequenced: naive CD4+ T cells from PBMCs. Subset denoted: CD45RA+ positively selected. The TCR originated in a man in his late teens or twenties in good health. Some clones in this sample may be carry-over from other donors' samples. The chain links TRBV30 to TRBJ2-7, with no clear D. The CDR3 here is CAWSVGLVLYEQYF. In DNA form, the CDR3 reads TGTGCCTGGAGTGTAGGTCTAGTATTGTACGAGCAGTACTTC.